This is a list of T cell receptor beta chains from one sample in a study of response to subunit inactivated influenza vaccine. A single record per CDR3 protein comes from TCRdb applying MiXCR to the RT-PCR reads. The sample carries 500,000 to 600,000 distinct CDR3 sequences, roughly 10% recorded once. The sequencing used PBMCs from blood, collected on the day of vaccination. These receptors were taken from a man aged 50-59 years who received an inactivated influenza vaccine. The CDR3 runs from the conserved cysteine through the conserved F or W.

TRBV5-1	TRBJ1-6	CASSLRQGSVSPLHF
TRBV30	TRBJ2-1	CAWSPSGLLYNEQFF
TRBV28	TRBJ2-1	CASKTGVDEQFF
TRBV5-6	TRBJ2-3	CASSLEALNTQYF
TRBV20-1	TRBJ2-2	CSATWRQGAIGELFF
TRBV2	TRBJ2-1	CASSGRDRGRYNEQFF
TRBV29-1	TRBJ2-7	CSVTRGLDEQYF
TRBV7-3	TRBJ2-3	CASSLKGAPQYF
TRBV20-1	TRBJ2-1	CSAGGGRGTYNEQFF
TRBV20-1	TRBJ1-2	CSADRGYHGYTF
TRBV20-1	TRBJ1-5	CSARAQGVSNQPQHF
TRBV15	TRBJ1-2	CATSRATYIGDEDYGYTF
TRBV15	TRBJ2-3	CATRTGTFTDTQYF
TRBV20-1	TRBJ1-1	CSARAPIGGARTEAFF
TRBV27	TRBJ2-7	CASSLNRLPYEQYF
TRBV7-3	TRBJ2-2	CASSKPDRGRAGELFF
TRBV11-2	TRBJ1-1	CASRINRALNTEAFF
TRBV7-2	TRBJ2-3	CASSSPGCDYTDTQYF
TRBV20-1	TRBJ1-5	CSARLASDSNQPQHF
TRBV6-2/TRBV6-3	TRBJ1-2	CASSYSGRANYGYTF
TRBV20-1	TRBJ1-1	CSAPREGPGGLGTEAFF
TRBV7-9	TRBJ2-1	CASSLMSVTGSHEQFF
TRBV20-1	TRBJ2-5	CSAARRGQGETQYF
TRBV7-2	TRBJ1-2	CASSFHRNYGYTF
TRBV6-2/TRBV6-3	TRBJ2-7	CASRFSGTGTTSSYEQYF
TRBV7-9	TRBJ2-1	CATRDYYNEQFF
TRBV20-1	TRBJ2-7	CSAEKYSKAVSYEQYF
TRBV5-1	TRBJ2-7	CASSFSGGGNEQYF
TRBV7-2	TRBJ2-3	CASSFISGGLTDTQYF
TRBV20-1	TRBJ1-4	CSARDPPGAPTNEKLFF
TRBV6-5	TRBJ2-1	CASSSRFSGDGTNEQFF
TRBV7-2	TRBJ1-5	CASSPRTGDSNQPQHF
TRBV6-5	TRBJ1-1	CASSYWTGGAYTEAFF
TRBV4-2	TRBJ2-7	CASSQDSKGPYEQYF
TRBV20-1	TRBJ2-2	CSASIGADTGELFF
TRBV5-1	TRBJ1-2	CASSFWGYGYTF
TRBV7-2	TRBJ1-6	CASSYTPPFYNSPLHF
TRBV12-3/TRBV12-4	TRBJ1-5	CASSADRGIQPQHF
TRBV11-1	TRBJ2-4	CASSLRAGGPYSKVKNIQYF
TRBV29-1	TRBJ1-1	CSVESRLNTEAFF
TRBV5-1	TRBJ2-1	CASSGTGTGFNEQFF
TRBV6-4	TRBJ2-7	CASSGESTALESYEQYF
TRBV6-1	TRBJ2-7	CASSERGKKYF